This T cell receptor (beta chain) was identified during a study of blood T cell repertoires in COVID-19. Profiled with immunoSEQ multiplex PCR; TCRdb holds only in-frame clones, not every one. In the table there are 250,000 to 350,000 clones, approximately 88% of which are singletons. The receptor's source is a middle-aged woman who had recovered from COVID-19. Material: peripheral blood.

CDR3 in DNA: TGTGCCAGCAGCTTAGATCCAGAGGGAAGCGCAGTGGAGCAGTACTTC. Its protein is CASSLDPEGSAVEQYF. This chain links TRBV11-3 with TRBJ2-7, with a possible D match to TRBD2 (5 bases). Trimming pared 0 bases from V and 7 bases from J, leaving 19 bases between. Germline V lookup: CDR1 SGHNT, CDR2 YENEEA. CDR3 size: 16 residues. The full variable domain, completed using reference TRBV11-3 and TRBJ2-7, is EAGVVQSPRYKIIEKKQPVAFWCNPISGHNTLYWYLQNLGQGPELLIRYENEEAVDDSQLPKDRFSAERLKGVDSTLKIQPAELGDSAVYLCASSLDPEGSAVEQYFGPGTRLTVT.